The 30 T cell receptor beta chains presented below share a single source sample, sequenced in a study of T-cell reconstitution after alpha-beta-depleted transplantation in children. As it was prepared, the TCRbeta library received unique molecular identifiers. TCRdb reanalysed the PCR reads using MiXCR and keeps one entry per CDR3 protein. The table lists 100,000 to 150,000 distinct CDR3 sequences, 20% to 25% of them singletons. The sequences come from PBMCs, mostly from graft donor cells, collected 180 days after TCRalphabeta/CD19-depleted stem cell transplant. These receptors were obtained from a male patient aged 2 to 10 who had a stem cell transplant for chronic granulomatous disease, so the T cells may come from the graft donor.

This clonotype showed up just a few times. V gene TRBV5-6 combines with J gene TRBJ2-7; D not resolved. The V end was cut by 0 bases, the J end by 3 bases, with 13 bases between. In germline, CDR1 is SGHDT, CDR2 YYEEEE. The CDR3 is 15 amino acids. The CDR3 DNA sequence: TGTGCCAGCAGCTTGGGTCGATACTTGGGCTACGAGCAGTACTTC. This translates into CASSLGRYLGYEQYF.

V gene TRBV30 combines with J gene TRBJ2-7, with D tentatively TRBD1 or TRBD2 (5 bases each). Germline loops: CDR1 GTSNPN, CDR2 SVGIG (reference sequence). The CDR3 extends over 13 amino acids. Trimming stripped 2 bases from V and 3 bases from J, with 11 bases between. The CDR3 loop reads CAWSRDVIYEQYF. CDR3 coding DNA: TGTGCCTGGAGTCGGGACGTCATCTACGAGCAGTACTTC.

The chain employs TRBV7-3 and TRBJ2-1; D is possibly TRBD1 or TRBD2 (5 bases each). Germline V gene lookup returns CDR1 SGHTA and CDR2 FQGTGA. The CDR3 totals 12 residues. Trimming removed 3 bases at V and 6 bases at J, with 6 bases between. The chain's CDR3 is CASSFGTNEQFF. The CDR3 region has the DNA TGTGCCAGCAGCTTCGGGACCAATGAGCAGTTCTTC.

V usage is TRBV27 and J usage is TRBJ2-7; D remains unclear. CDR3 length: 14 amino acids. Trimming removed 6 bases at V and 0 bases at J, with 12 bases between. Germline CDR1 and CDR2: MNHEY and SMNVEV (reference sequence). The CDR3 sequence: CASRGGFSSYEQYF. The CDR3 coding sequence is TGTGCCAGCAGGGGCGGCTTTAGCTCCTACGAGCAGTACTTC.

This clonotype turned up a few times. The chain employs TRBV20-1 and TRBJ2-3; 9 nucleotides agree with TRBD2. Per the germline V gene, CDR1 is DFQATT and CDR2 is SNEGSKA (reference sequence). The V and J ends lost 6 bases and 5 bases, in that order; junction bases with no gene match: 9. CDR3 length: 14 amino acids. The CDR3 protein is CSALAGSLGDTQYF. For the CDR3, the DNA is TGCAGTGCCCTAGCGGGGTCATTGGGAGATACGCAGTATTTT.

This clonotype was counted a few times. The chain recombines TRBV19 with TRBJ2-7; possibly TRBD1 or TRBD2 for D (5 bases each). The germline gives CDR1 LNHDA, CDR2 SQIVND (reference sequence). This CDR3 is 15 amino acids long. V dropped 8 bases and J dropped 1 base, with 18 bases sitting between them. In nucleotides, the CDR3 is TGTGCCAGTGCCACGGGACCGGGAAGGTCCTACGAGCAGTACTTC. Amino acid sequence: CASATGPGRSYEQYF.

This clonotype is a singleton in its sample. The genes are TRBV20-1 and TRBJ1-5; 7 bases line up with TRBD1. Germline V CDR1 and CDR2: DFQATT, SNEGSKA (reference sequence). The ends lost 5 bases at V and 0 bases at J; junction bases unmatched: 7. The CDR3 spans 15 residues. The chain's CDR3 is CSAASGTDSNQPQHF. In DNA form, the CDR3 reads TGCAGTGCTGCCTCCGGGACAGATAGCAATCAGCCCCAGCATTTT.

This clonotype has a handful of counts. The gene calls are TRBV20-1 and TRBJ2-3; 8 positions match TRBD2. Germline V gene lookup returns CDR1 DFQATT and CDR2 SNEGSKA (reference sequence). The CDR3 is 15 amino acids. V was pared by 0 bases and J by 6 bases, with 8 bases of the junction left unmatched. The CDR3 nucleotides read TGCAGTGCTAGAGATCGGGGGGGCATTAGGGATACGCAGTATTTT. Encoded protein: CSARDRGGIRDTQYF.

This sequence joins TRBV20-1 and TRBJ1-5, with a possible D match to TRBD1 (6 bases). This CDR3 has 15 amino acids. The V end lost 1 base, the J end lost 3 bases, and 13 bases lay between the germline ends. The germline V gene has CDR1 DFQATT and CDR2 SNEGSKA (reference sequence). The CDR3 nucleotides read TGCAGTGCTAGAGCTCTGGGGGGGCCCAATCAGCCCCAGCATTTT. Its protein product is CSARALGGPNQPQHF.

Judged by abundance, this clonotype is medium-sized. The rearrangement links TRBV20-1 to TRBJ2-7, with D perhaps TRBD1 or TRBD2 (5 bases each). The CDR3 spans 14 residues. V was trimmed by 3 bases and J by 2 bases, leaving 14 bases between them. Germline loops: CDR1 DFQATT, CDR2 SNEGSKA (reference sequence). The CDR3 nucleotides read TGCAGTGCTAGGTCCGGGACGGGACCCTACGAGCAGTACTTC. Translating it yields CSARSGTGPYEQYF.

The rearrangement links TRBV5-1 to TRBJ2-4; 7 bases map to TRBD1. CDR1 and CDR2 from the germline V gene are SGHRS and YFSETQ. The CDR3 has 14 residues. V lost 4 bases and J lost 2; bases outside the gene matches: 3. CDR3 amino acids: CASSGDSTKNIQYF. The CDR3 DNA follows: TGCGCCAGCAGCGGGGACAGTACCAAAAACATTCAGTACTTC.

This chain links TRBV20-1 with TRBJ2-3; no firm D call. The CDR3 has 11 amino acids. Germline V gene sequence: CDR1 DFQATT, CDR2 SNEGSKA (reference sequence). With 6 bases removed from V and 4 bases from J, the gap between germline ends came to 8 bases. The DNA for the CDR3 is TGCAGTGCCAGGAGAGCAGATACGCAGTATTTT. This gives the protein CSARRADTQYF.

The chain uses TRBV10-2 and TRBJ2-5; the D is unclear. Germline-derived CDR1 and CDR2 are WSHSY and SAAADI. V dropped 6 bases and J dropped 2 bases, with 16 bases sitting between them. The CDR3 consists of 15 residues. The CDR3 coding sequence is TGCGCCAGCAGAGATCCCCACGGTTCGCAAGAGACCCAGTACTTC. This encodes CASRDPHGSQETQYF.

This clonotype was observed at least ten times. The chain carries TRBV12-3 or TRBV12-4 and TRBJ2-1, with 9 bases that match TRBD2. Trimming removed 1 base from V and 8 bases from J; junction bases left unmatched: 6. The CDR3 is 15 amino acids. The CDR3 DNA reads as TGTGCCAGCAGTTTAGGTAGCGGGAGCCCCCATGAGCAGTTCTTC. Protein: CASSLGSGSPHEQFF.

V usage is TRBV5-8 and J usage is TRBJ2-5; perhaps TRBD1 as D (6 bases). Per the germline V gene, CDR1 is SGHTS and CDR2 is YDEGEE. The V end lost 3 bases, the J end lost 6 bases, and 12 bases lay between the germline ends. The CDR3 length is 13 residues. CDR3 coding DNA: TGTGCCAGCAGCTCCAGGGGTGGGAAGACCCAGTACTTC. The encoded protein is CASSSRGGKTQYF. Full variable domain (outside the CDR3, taken from reference TRBV5-8 and TRBJ2-5): EAGVTQSPTHLIKTRGQQATLRCSPISGHTSVYWYQQALGLGLQFLLWYDEGEERNRGNFPPRFSGRQFPNYSSELNVNALELEDSALYLCASSSRGGKTQYFGPGTRLLVL.

The chain links TRBV7-2 to TRBJ1-4; 7 nucleotides line up with TRBD1. This CDR3 comprises 15 residues. J lost 4 bases, V lost 1 base, and 3 bases had no gene match. Germline values: CDR1 SGHTA, CDR2 FQGNSA. The CDR3 coding sequence is TGTGCCAGCAGCTTAGAGGGACAGAGTAATGAAAAACTGTTTTTT. It codes for CASSLEGQSNEKLFF.

V gene TRBV12-3 or TRBV12-4 combines with J gene TRBJ2-7; tentative D call: TRBD1 (5 bases). The CDR3 runs to 13 residues. The V end lost 6 bases, the J end lost 6 bases, and 15 bases lay between the germline ends. CDR3 nucleotide sequence: TGTGCCAGCAGCATAGACCAGGGTTCCGAGCAGTACTTC. It encodes CASSIDQGSEQYF.

The CDR3: CSAQGGAFRETQYF. The CDR3, as DNA: TGCAGTGCCCAAGGGGGGGCGTTTCGAGAGACCCAGTACTTC. This sequence joins TRBV20-1 and TRBJ2-5; TRBD2 might be the D (7 bases). The V gene lost 6 bases and the J gene lost 4 bases, with 18 bases spanning the gap. The germline CDR1 and CDR2 sequences are DFQATT and SNEGSKA (reference sequence). This CDR3 region has 14 residues.

The sample holds a few counts of this clonotype. V usage is TRBV5-1 and J usage is TRBJ2-1, with D maybe TRBD2 (6 bases). In germline, CDR1 is SGHRS, CDR2 YFSETQ. The V end lost 2 bases, the J end lost 0 bases, and 9 bases lay between the germline ends. The length of the CDR3 is 15 residues. CDR3 bases: TGCGCCAGCAGCTTACTAGCTGACTCCTACAATGAGCAGTTCTTC. It codes for CASSLLADSYNEQFF.

The chain employs TRBV20-1 and TRBJ2-1; TRBD2 matches 11 bases. This CDR3 contains 14 residues. V lost 2 bases and J lost 6; bases outside the gene matches: 3. Germline V gives CDR1 DFQATT, CDR2 SNEGSKA (reference sequence). The CDR3 here is CSARPTSGTNEQFF. In DNA, the CDR3 is TGCAGTGCTAGACCGACTAGCGGGACCAATGAGCAGTTCTTC.

V and J are TRBV15 and TRBJ2-1; D is unclear. Germline V lookup: CDR1 LNHNV, CDR2 YYDKDF (reference sequence). This CDR3 contains 13 residues. V was clipped by 5 bases and J by 4 bases, with 9 bases between them. This CDR3 reads CATSSTGYNEQFF. The CDR3 DNA is TGTGCCACCAGCTCAACCGGGTACAATGAGCAGTTCTTC.

This rearrangement joins TRBV29-1 to TRBJ2-1; the D gene could be TRBD1 or TRBD2 (5 bases each). This CDR3 has 13 residues. Trimming took off 0 bases at V and 2 bases at J, with 5 bases between the two ends. Per germline, CDR1 SQVTM and CDR2 ANQGSEA. The CDR3 DNA follows: TGCAGCGTTGAAGAGGGGGCCTACAATGAGCAGTTCTTC. Amino acids: CSVEEGAYNEQFF.

The chain couples TRBV4-1 to TRBJ2-5; perhaps TRBD1 as D (6 bases). CDR3 length: 15 amino acids. Germline lookup yields CDR1 MGHRA and CDR2 YSYEKL. V lost 3 bases and J 0 bases, leaving 11 bases between the germline ends. The CDR3 loop is CASSHRQDDQETQYF. The CDR3 DNA follows: TGCGCCAGCAGCCATAGACAGGACGACCAAGAGACCCAGTACTTC.

This clonotype showed up many times. The V gene is TRBV18, the J gene TRBJ2-7; 9 positions match TRBD1. The germline V gene has CDR1 KGHSH and CDR2 LQKENI. CDR3 length: 14 residues. V lost 5 bases, J lost 3 bases, and 5 bases stayed unmatched. CDR3 DNA sequence: TGTGCCAGCTCATCCGGACAGGGGTTCTACGAGCAGTACTTC. Translating gives CASSSGQGFYEQYF.

There are many counts of this clonotype. The genes are TRBV7-9 and TRBJ2-7; weak D call: TRBD2 (5 bases). The V end was cut by 1 base, the J end by 1 base, with 14 bases between. The CDR3 is 16 amino acids. Germline V gives CDR1 SEHNR, CDR2 FQNEAQ (reference sequence). CDR3 loop: CASSLVVGVISYEQYF. For the CDR3, the DNA is TGTGCCAGCAGCTTAGTGGTGGGAGTTATTTCCTACGAGCAGTACTTC.

The chain recombines TRBV7-9 with TRBJ1-3; the match to TRBD1 covers 9 bases. The V gene's germline CDR1 is SEHNR and CDR2 FQNEAQ (reference sequence). The CDR3 spans 14 residues. Germline trimming cut 3 bases from V and 6 bases from J; bases unmatched to any gene: 3. The CDR3 loop reads CASSLRTGANTIYF. CDR3 sequence (DNA): TGTGCCAGCAGCTTGCGGACAGGGGCAAACACCATATATTTT.

The chain carries TRBV12-3 or TRBV12-4 and TRBJ2-3; TRBD2 might be the D (7 bases). Trimming pared 5 bases from V and 1 base from J, leaving 16 bases between. The CDR3 runs to 16 residues. In DNA, the CDR3 is TGTGCCAGCAGTCTTGGGGGGGGGCAAGGCACAGATACGCAGTATTTT. Translated: CASSLGGGQGTDTQYF.

The chain is built from TRBV12-3 or TRBV12-4 and TRBJ2-7, with 11 bases aligning to TRBD2. The V segment lost 3 bases and the J segment 6 bases; nucleotides outside the gene matches: 4. The CDR3 is 14 amino acids. DNA for the CDR3: TGTGCCAGCAGTTTGGGGACTAGCGGCCTCGAGCAGTACTTC. It yields the protein CASSLGTSGLEQYF.

Many counts were recorded for this clonotype. The J gene is TRBJ2-5, the V gene TRBV29-1; TRBD1 might be the D (6 bases). Trimming took 6 bases from V and 4 from J, leaving 21 bases between them. Looked up from germline, CDR1 is SQVTM and CDR2 is ANQGSEA. The CDR3 is 15 amino acids. The CDR3: CSVLPGVGAGETQYF. DNA of the CDR3: TGCAGCGTCCTCCCCGGGGTGGGGGCTGGAGAGACCCAGTACTTC.

This clonotype came up many times. V usage is TRBV6-5 and J usage is TRBJ2-7; 11 bases are a match to TRBD2. The CDR3 totals 15 residues. The germline CDR1 and CDR2 sequences are MNHEY and SVGAGI. V lost 2 bases to trimming and J lost 2 bases; unmatched junction nucleotides: 2. CDR3 amino acids: CASSYTTSGTYEQYF. CDR3 sequence (DNA): TGTGCCAGCAGTTACACGACTAGCGGGACCTACGAGCAGTACTTC.